This is a list of T cell receptor beta chains from one sample in a study of blood T cell repertoires in COVID-19. The data were produced by immunoSEQ multiplex PCR, yet TCRdb's version contains in-frame clones alone and is incomplete. The table has 200,000 to 250,000 clones, over 80% seen once; the top ten hold about 4%. Sequencing used PBMCs or T cells enriched from blood (not recorded which). The receptor source for this set is a woman in her twenties or thirties who had been exposed to COVID-19. CDR3s include the opening cysteine and the closing phenylalanine or tryptophan. Fields, in order: clone size, D gene, V gene, J gene, CDR3 DNA, CDR3 protein. D genes are given only for firm matches. Only part of the rows carry a size: once, few, many, or a class if the clone is expanded.

NA	TRBD1	TRBV12-5	TRBJ2-7	TGTGCTAGTGGTTTGGTAAGTGTCAGGGGGCGTGAGCAGTACTTC	CASGLVSVRGREQYF
NA	TRBD1	TRBV7-2	TRBJ1-6	TGTGCCAGCAGCCCCGGGACAGATGGCTCACCCCTCCACTTT	CASSPGTDGSPLHF
once	TRBD2	TRBV5-1	TRBJ2-2	TGCGCCACCAAACTAGCGACGAACACCGGGGAGCTGTTTTTT	CATKLATNTGELFF
once	NA	TRBV19	TRBJ1-4	TGTGCCAGTAGTATCGGGGGGAAGGTCGAAAAACTGTTTTTT	CASSIGGKVEKLFF
NA	TRBD1	TRBV2	TRBJ1-3	TGTGCCAGCAGGTACGAGGGACAGATCTCTGGAAACACCATATATTTT	CASRYEGQISGNTIYF
NA	NA	TRBV7-2	TRBJ2-1	TGTGCCAGCATGGGGCTCCCCTACAATGAGCAGTTCTTC	CASMGLPYNEQFF
NA	TRBD2	TRBV5-1	TRBJ2-2	TGCGCCAGCAGCCCCCGGGCTAGCGGGAGTGTGGACACCGGGGAGCTGTTTTTT	CASSPRASGSVDTGELFF
NA	TRBD2	TRBV3-1/TRBV3-2	TRBJ2-1	TGTGCCAGCAGCTTCGGGACTAGCGCTGACAATGAGCAGTTCTTC	CASSFGTSADNEQFF
NA	TRBD2	TRBV18	TRBJ2-7	TGTGCCAGCTCACCGCAGCGGGAGGGCCTGTACGAGCAGTACTTC	CASSPQREGLYEQYF
NA	NA	TRBV28	TRBJ1-4	TGTGCCAGCGCGACCAGGGAAGGCCATGAAAAACTGTTTTTT	CASATREGHEKLFF
NA	NA	TRBV18	TRBJ1-2	TGTGCCAGCTCATTTCCCGGGGTGTTTAACTATGGCTACACCTTC	CASSFPGVFNYGYTF
NA	TRBD2	TRBV7-9	TRBJ2-2	TGTGCCAGCAGCTTAGCACGGGAGGGCACCGGGGAGCTGTTTTTT	CASSLAREGTGELFF
NA	TRBD2	TRBV7-9	TRBJ2-3	TGTGCCAGCAGCTTAGCTGCGGGAGCCGCGGGCACAGATACGCAGTATTTT	CASSLAAGAAGTDTQYF
NA	TRBD1	TRBV19	TRBJ2-1	TGTGCCAGTAGCCTAAACAGGGGAGCCTACAATGAGCAGTTCTTC	CASSLNRGAYNEQFF
NA	TRBD1	TRBV5-1	TRBJ1-2	TGCGCCAGCAGCTCCAATCCGGGACAGGGTGGTAGCTACACCTTC	CASSSNPGQGGSYTF
NA	TRBD2	TRBV2	TRBJ2-1	TGTGCCAGCAGCAGACTGAGCGGGAGAGGACCCAATGAGCAGTTCTTC	CASSRLSGRGPNEQFF
NA	TRBD1	TRBV4-2	TRBJ1-2	TGTGCCAGCAGCCAAGGAGACAGGGACTATGGCTACACCTTC	CASSQGDRDYGYTF
NA	NA	TRBV19	TRBJ2-2	TGTGCCAGTAGTTTAGCAGGGAACACCGGGGAGCTGTTTTTT	CASSLAGNTGELFF
NA	TRBD1	TRBV7-2	TRBJ1-3	TGTGCCAGCAGCTTGACAGGGGGCGCCTCTGGAAACACCATATATTTT	CASSLTGGASGNTIYF
NA	NA	TRBV4-2	TRBJ2-1	TGTGCCAGCAGCCAAGATCTCACCGAGGGAGGTTGGTTCTTC	CASSQDLTEGGWFF
once	NA	TRBV28	TRBJ1-2	TGTGCCAGCCACCGAACCGGGGGCTATGGCTACACCTTC	CASHRTGGYGYTF
NA	TRBD1	TRBV6-5	TRBJ1-1	TGTGCCAGCAGTAAACAAGGGGGCCTGAACACTGAAGCTTTCTTT	CASSKQGGLNTEAFF
NA	NA	TRBV4-1	TRBJ1-2	TGCGCCAGCAGCCAGGGCTCTATGATGTATGGCTACACCTTC	CASSQGSMMYGYTF
NA	TRBD2	TRBV9	TRBJ2-1	TGTGCCAGCAGCGCCCTAGGGGCGGGAGGCCGGGGGAATGAGCAGTTCTTC	CASSALGAGGRGNEQFF
NA	TRBD1	TRBV27	TRBJ2-7	TGTGCCAGCAGCAGTTTTACAGGGGCCTACGAGCAGTACTTC	CASSSFTGAYEQYF
NA	TRBD2	TRBV7-9	TRBJ2-7	TGTGCCAGCAGCCCGAGACTAGCGGGAGGCCACTCCTACGAGCAGTACTTC	CASSPRLAGGHSYEQYF
NA	NA	TRBV14	TRBJ2-2	TGTGCCAGCAGACGGGACTACACCGGGGAGCTGTTTTTT	CASRRDYTGELFF
NA	NA	TRBV6-5	TRBJ2-1	TGTGCCAGCAACGGCAGGGTCAATGAGCAGTTCTTC	CASNGRVNEQFF
NA	TRBD2	TRBV27	TRBJ2-1	TGTGCCAGCAGTAAAACTAGCGGCCTCGGGAATGAGCAGTTCTTC	CASSKTSGLGNEQFF
NA	NA	TRBV6-1	TRBJ2-5	TGTGCCAGCAGTGACCTTAGTACAGGGTACCTCCAGACCCAGTACTTC	CASSDLSTGYLQTQYF
few	TRBD1	TRBV11-2	TRBJ2-7	TGTGCCAGCAGCTTAGATATTCGGACAGGGAAAACCTACGAGCAGTACTTC	CASSLDIRTGKTYEQYF
NA	NA	TRBV4-1	TRBJ2-7	TGCGCCAGCTTAGGCCCACGGGGGAGCTCCTACGAGCAGTACTTC	CASLGPRGSSYEQYF
NA	TRBD1	TRBV15	TRBJ1-5	TGTGCCACCAGCAGAGAGGGACCCGGGACAGTAATTAATAGCAATCAGCCCCAGCATTTT	CATSREGPGTVINSNQPQHF
NA	TRBD1	TRBV2	TRBJ1-5	TGTGCCAGCAGTCAAATACGTGGACAGGGCGGACAGCCCCAGCATTTT	CASSQIRGQGGQPQHF
NA	NA	TRBV10-1	TRBJ2-2	TGCGCCAGCAGTGAGGGTAGCGACACCGGGGAGCTGTTTTTT	CASSEGSDTGELFF
NA	NA	TRBV24-1	TRBJ2-5	TGTGCCACCAGTGACTGGCTTGGAGAGACCCAGTACTTC	CATSDWLGETQYF
NA	NA	TRBV19	TRBJ1-1	TGTGCCAGTAGTATACGACAGTTGAACACTGAAGCTTTCTTT	CASSIRQLNTEAFF
NA	TRBD2	TRBV19	TRBJ2-3	TGTGCCAGTAGTAGCGTAGCGGGAGGGTTTACAGATACGCAGTATTTT	CASSSVAGGFTDTQYF
NA	TRBD2	TRBV3-1/TRBV3-2	TRBJ2-7	TGTGCCAGCAGCCAACTCCCACTAGCGGGAGGGACACAATACGAGCAGTACTTC	CASSQLPLAGGTQYEQYF
NA	NA	TRBV10-3	TRBJ2-3	TGTGCCATCAGTGAGGGGGGGATGGTGCAGTATTTT	CAISEGGMVQYF
NA	NA	TRBV7-8	TRBJ1-4	TGTGCCAGCAGCTTAGGGTCCGGGGTTGCTAATGAAAAACTGTTTTTT	CASSLGSGVANEKLFF
NA	TRBD2	TRBV27	TRBJ2-3	TGTGCCAGCAGTTTACGGCTAGCGGGAGATACGCAGTATTTT	CASSLRLAGDTQYF
NA	TRBD2	TRBV28	TRBJ2-5	TGTGCCAGCAGTTTAAGCGGGACTAGCGGCCCTGGGGGAGAGACCCAGTACTTC	CASSLSGTSGPGGETQYF
NA	NA	TRBV30	TRBJ2-4	TGTGCCTGGAGTGTAGGACAGTTAGATGACATTCAGTACTTC	CAWSVGQLDDIQYF
NA	TRBD1	TRBV7-3	TRBJ2-2	TGTGCCAGCAGCTTAGTTCGACAGGGGGCCTCCCCGAACACCGGGGAGCTGTTTTTT	CASSLVRQGASPNTGELFF